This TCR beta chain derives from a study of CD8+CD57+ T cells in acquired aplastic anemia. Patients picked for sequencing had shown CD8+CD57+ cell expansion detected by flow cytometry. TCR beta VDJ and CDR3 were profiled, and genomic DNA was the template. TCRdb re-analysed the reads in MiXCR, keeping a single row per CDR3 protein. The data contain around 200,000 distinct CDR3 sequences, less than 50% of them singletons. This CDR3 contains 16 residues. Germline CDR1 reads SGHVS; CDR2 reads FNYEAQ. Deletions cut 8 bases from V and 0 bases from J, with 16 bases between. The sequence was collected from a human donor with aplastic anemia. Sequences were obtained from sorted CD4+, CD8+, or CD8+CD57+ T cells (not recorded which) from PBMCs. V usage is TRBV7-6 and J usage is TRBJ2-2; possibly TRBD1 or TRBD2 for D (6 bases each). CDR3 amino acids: CASRRGAGTNTGELFF. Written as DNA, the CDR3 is TGTGCCAGCCGAAGGGGGGCAGGAACGAACACCGGGGAGCTGTTTTTT.